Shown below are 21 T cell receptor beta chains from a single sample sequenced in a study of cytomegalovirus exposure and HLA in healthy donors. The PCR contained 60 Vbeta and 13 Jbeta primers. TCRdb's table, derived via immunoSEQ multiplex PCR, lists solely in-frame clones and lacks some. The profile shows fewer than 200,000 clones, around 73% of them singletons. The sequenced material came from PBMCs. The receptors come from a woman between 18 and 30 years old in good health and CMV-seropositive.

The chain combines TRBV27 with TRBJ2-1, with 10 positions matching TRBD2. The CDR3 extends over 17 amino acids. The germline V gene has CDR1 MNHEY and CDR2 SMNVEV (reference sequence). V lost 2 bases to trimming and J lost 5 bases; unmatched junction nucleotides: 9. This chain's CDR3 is CASSLPLVAGGHNEQFF. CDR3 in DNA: TGTGCCAGCAGTTTACCCCTCGTAGCGGGGGGCCACAATGAGCAGTTCTTC.

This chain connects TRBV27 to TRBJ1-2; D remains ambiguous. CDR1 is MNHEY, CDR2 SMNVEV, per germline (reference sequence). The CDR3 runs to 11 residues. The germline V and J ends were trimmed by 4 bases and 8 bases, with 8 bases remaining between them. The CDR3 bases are TGTGCCAGCAGTTCCCCTTTAGGCTACACCTTC. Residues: CASSSPLGYTF.

In nucleotides, the CDR3 is TGCGCCAGCAGCCTATTACAGGGAAAGTACGAGCAGTACTTC. This translates into CASSLLQGKYEQYF. The chain links TRBV4-3 to TRBJ2-7; tentative D call: TRBD1 (6 bases). The CDR3 has 14 amino acids. Trimming took 4 bases from V and 4 from J, leaving 14 bases between them. Germline CDR1 is LGHNA and CDR2 is YSLEER.

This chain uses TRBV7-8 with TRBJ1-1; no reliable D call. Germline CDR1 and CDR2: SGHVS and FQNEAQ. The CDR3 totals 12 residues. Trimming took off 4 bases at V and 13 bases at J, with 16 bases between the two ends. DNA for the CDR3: TGTGCCAGCAGCTCTTGGGGAGGAGAGGGTTTCTTT. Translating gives CASSSWGGEGFF.

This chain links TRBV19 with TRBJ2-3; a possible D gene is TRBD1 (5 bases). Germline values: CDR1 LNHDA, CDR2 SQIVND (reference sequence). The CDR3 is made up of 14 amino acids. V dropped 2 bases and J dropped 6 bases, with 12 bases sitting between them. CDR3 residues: CASSITTARDTQYF. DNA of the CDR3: TGTGCCAGTAGTATAACGACAGCCAGGGATACGCAGTATTTT.

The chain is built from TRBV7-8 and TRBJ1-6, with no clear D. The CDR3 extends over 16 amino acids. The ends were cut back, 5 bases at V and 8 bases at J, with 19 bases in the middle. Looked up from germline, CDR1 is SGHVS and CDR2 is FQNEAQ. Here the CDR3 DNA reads TGTGCCAGCAGCGCGTTCCCCCGCATAAGATATTCACCCCTCCACTTT. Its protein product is CASSAFPRIRYSPLHF.

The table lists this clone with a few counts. CDR3 sequence: CASSLRATGHNEQFF. DNA for the CDR3: TGTGCCAGCAGCTTAAGGGCCACAGGGCACAATGAGCAGTTCTTC. The genes are TRBV11-1 and TRBJ2-1; D perhaps matches TRBD1 (6 bases). The germline CDR1 and CDR2 sequences are SGHAT and FQDESV (reference sequence). The germline V and J ends were trimmed by 2 bases and 5 bases, with 13 bases remaining between them. CDR3 size: 15 residues.

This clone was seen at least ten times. The CDR3 sequence is CASSDGQSEANEQFF. CDR3 nucleotide sequence: TGTGCCAGCAGCGACGGACAGAGTGAGGCTAATGAGCAGTTCTTC. V and J are TRBV6-1 and TRBJ2-1, with TRBD1 as a possible D gene (6 bases). The CDR3 consists of 15 residues. Germline CDR1 reads MNHNS; CDR2 reads SASEGT. V lost 6 bases, J lost 7 bases, and 19 bases lay in between.

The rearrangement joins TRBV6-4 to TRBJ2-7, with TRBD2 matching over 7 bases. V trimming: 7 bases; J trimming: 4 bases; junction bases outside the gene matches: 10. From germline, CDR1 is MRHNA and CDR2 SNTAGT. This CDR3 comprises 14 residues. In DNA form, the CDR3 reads TGTGCCAGCAATGGAATGGGAGGGATATACGAGCAGTACTTC. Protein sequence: CASNGMGGIYEQYF.

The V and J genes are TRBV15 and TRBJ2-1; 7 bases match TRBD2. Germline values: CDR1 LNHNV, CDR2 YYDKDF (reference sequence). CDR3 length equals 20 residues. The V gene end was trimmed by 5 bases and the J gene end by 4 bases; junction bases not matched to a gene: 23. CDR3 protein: CATSARGGGTTPKPYNEQFF. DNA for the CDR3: TGTGCCACCAGCGCACGGGGCGGGGGAACCACCCCGAAACCTTACAATGAGCAGTTCTTC.

CDR3 bases: TGTGCCTGGAGCCCCGCTCTGGGGGGCACTGAAGCTTTCTTT. It is translated as CAWSPALGGTEAFF. The rearrangement uses TRBV30 and TRBJ1-1, with D maybe TRBD1 (5 bases). The CDR3 is 14 residues long. The V gene's germline CDR1 is GTSNPN and CDR2 SVGIG (reference sequence). The V gene lost 3 bases and the J gene lost 4 bases, with 15 bases spanning the gap.

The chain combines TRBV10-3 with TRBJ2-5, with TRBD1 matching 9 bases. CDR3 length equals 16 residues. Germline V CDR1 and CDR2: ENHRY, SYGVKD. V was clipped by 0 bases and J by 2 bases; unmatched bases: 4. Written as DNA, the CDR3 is TGTGCCATCAGTGAGTCGACCGGGACAGGGCAAGAGACCCAGTACTTC. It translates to CAISESTGTGQETQYF.

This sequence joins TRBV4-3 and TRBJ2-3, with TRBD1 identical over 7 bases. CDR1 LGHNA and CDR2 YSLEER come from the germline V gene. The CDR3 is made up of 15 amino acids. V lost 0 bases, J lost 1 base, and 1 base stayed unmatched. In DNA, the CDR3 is TGCGCCAGCAGCCAAGAAGACAGGGGCACAGATACGCAGTATTTT. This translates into CASSQEDRGTDTQYF.

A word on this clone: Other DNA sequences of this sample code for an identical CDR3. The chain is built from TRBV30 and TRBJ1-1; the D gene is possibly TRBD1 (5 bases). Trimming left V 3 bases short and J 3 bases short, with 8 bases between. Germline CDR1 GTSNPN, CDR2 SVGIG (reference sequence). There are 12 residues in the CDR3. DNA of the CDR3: TGTGCCTGGAGGGTAGGGGACACTGAAGCTTTCTTT. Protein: CAWRVGDTEAFF.

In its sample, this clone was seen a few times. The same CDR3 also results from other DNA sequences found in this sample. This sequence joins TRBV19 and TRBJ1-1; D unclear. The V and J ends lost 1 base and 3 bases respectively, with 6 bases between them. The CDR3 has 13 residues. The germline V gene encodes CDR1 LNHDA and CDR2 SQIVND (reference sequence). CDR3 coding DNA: TGTGCCAGTAGTATAGGGCAATACACTGAAGCTTTCTTT. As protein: CASSIGQYTEAFF.

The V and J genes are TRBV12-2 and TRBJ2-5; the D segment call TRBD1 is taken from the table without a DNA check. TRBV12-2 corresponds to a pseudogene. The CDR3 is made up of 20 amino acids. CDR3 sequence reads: CASRLELRRFPGQGEETQYF. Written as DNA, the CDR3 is TGTGCAAGTCGCTTAGAATTACGGCGTTTCCCGGGACAGGGAGAAGAGACCCAGTACTTC.

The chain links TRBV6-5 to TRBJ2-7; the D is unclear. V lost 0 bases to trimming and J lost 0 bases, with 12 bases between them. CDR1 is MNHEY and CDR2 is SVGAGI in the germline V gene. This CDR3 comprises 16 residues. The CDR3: CASSYSGFSSSYEQYF. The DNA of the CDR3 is TGTGCCAGCAGTTACTCGGGCTTCTCCAGCTCCTACGAGCAGTACTTC.

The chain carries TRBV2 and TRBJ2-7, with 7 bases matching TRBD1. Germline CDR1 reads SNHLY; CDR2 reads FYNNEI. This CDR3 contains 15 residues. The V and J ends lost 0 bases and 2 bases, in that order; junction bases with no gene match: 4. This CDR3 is CASSEAWDRAYEQYF. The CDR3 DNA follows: TGTGCCAGCAGTGAAGCCTGGGACAGAGCCTACGAGCAGTACTTC.

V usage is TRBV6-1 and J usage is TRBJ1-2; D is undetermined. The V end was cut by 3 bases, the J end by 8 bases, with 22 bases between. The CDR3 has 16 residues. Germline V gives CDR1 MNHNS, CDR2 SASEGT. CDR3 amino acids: CASSDQYGQAGGGYTF. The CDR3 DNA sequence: TGTGCCAGCAGTGACCAATATGGGCAGGCTGGCGGGGGCTACACCTTC.

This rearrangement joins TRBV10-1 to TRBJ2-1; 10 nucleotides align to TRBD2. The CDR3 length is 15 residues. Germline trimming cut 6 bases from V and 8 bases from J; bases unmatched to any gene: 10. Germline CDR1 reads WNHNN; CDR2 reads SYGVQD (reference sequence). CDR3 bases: TGCGCCAGCAGATCAGGACTAGCGGCTTTATATGAGCAGTTCTTC. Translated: CASRSGLAALYEQFF.

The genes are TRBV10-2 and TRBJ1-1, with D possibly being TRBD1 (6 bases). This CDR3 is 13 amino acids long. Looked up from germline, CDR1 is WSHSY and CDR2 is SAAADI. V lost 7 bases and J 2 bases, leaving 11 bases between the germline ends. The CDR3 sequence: CASTFGTNTEAFF. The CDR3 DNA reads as TGCGCCAGCACCTTCGGGACAAACACTGAAGCTTTCTTT.